One and the same sample provided the 32 T cell receptor beta chains below, sequenced in a study of T cell repertoires in cytomegalovirus infection. These TCRs' antigens remain unknown. TCRdb independently ran MiXCR on the reads; one entry per CDR3 protein. The sample shows approximately 1,000,000 distinct CDR3 sequences, around 31% of them seen only once. The sequencing here drew on cultured CD8+ T cells from PBMCs, taken from culture after CMV antigen stimulation. These TCRs come from a human donor in good health (CMV status not recorded). Some clones in this sample may be carry-over from other donors' samples.

The rearrangement uses TRBV19 and TRBJ2-1; TRBD1 agrees at 7 bases. This CDR3 is 15 amino acids long. After removal of 3 bases from V and 0 bases from J, the junction contained 2 bases not matched to a gene. Per germline, CDR1 LNHDA and CDR2 SQIVND (reference sequence). The CDR3 nucleotides read TGTGCCAGTAGTATGGGGACAGTCTCCTACAATGAGCAGTTCTTC. As protein: CASSMGTVSYNEQFF. Filled out from reference TRBV19 and TRBJ2-1, the complete variable domain reads DGGITQSPKYLFRKEGQNVTLSCEQNLNHDAMYWYRQDPGQGLRLIYYSQIVNDFQKGDIAEGYSVSREKKESFPLTVTSAQKNPTAFYLCASSMGTVSYNEQFFGPGTRLTVL.

This clonotype was counted at least ten times. The chain combines TRBV7-8 with TRBJ2-7, with TRBD1 identical over 10 bases. The CDR3 consists of 15 residues. J gave up 2 bases and V 6 bases, and 7 bases lay outside the gene matches. Per the germline V gene, CDR1 is SGHVS and CDR2 is FQNEAQ. The CDR3 nucleotides are TGTGCCAGCAGTTCGCCGGGACAGGGGACCTACGAGCAGTACGTC. This gives the protein CASSSPGQGTYEQYV.

This clonotype was seen many times. The chain employs TRBV6-6 and TRBJ1-1; TRBD1 agrees at 10 bases. The CDR3 has 14 residues. From germline, CDR1 is MNHNY and CDR2 SVGAGI (reference sequence). The ends lost 6 bases at V and 1 base at J; junction bases unmatched: 2. CDR3 sequence: CASSRDRGNTEAFF. Here the CDR3 DNA reads TGTGCCAGCAGCCGGGACAGGGGGAACACTGAAGCTTTCTTT.

This clonotype was seen at least ten times. The CDR3 DNA is TGTGCCAGCAGCCTCCCAGGCGGGGGGGGCACCGGGGAGCTGTTTTTT. It encodes CASSLPGGGGTGELFF. This chain links TRBV7-2 with TRBJ2-2; 9 nucleotides align to TRBD2. The length of the CDR3 is 16 residues. Trimming removed 5 bases from V and 4 bases from J; junction bases left unmatched: 8. CDR1 SGHTA and CDR2 FQGNSA come from the germline V gene.

The chain couples TRBV28 to TRBJ2-2, with D unresolved. The CDR3 extends over 15 amino acids. The germline CDR1 and CDR2 sequences are MDHEN and SYDVKM. V lost 2 bases and J 7 bases, leaving 14 bases between the germline ends. CDR3 region: CASSLHRVFSGELFF. The CDR3 DNA reads TGTGCCAGCAGTTTACACCGGGTATTCAGCGGGGAGCTGTTTTTT.

The chain uses TRBV6-6 and TRBJ2-7; 7 bases map to TRBD2. Germline V gene lookup returns CDR1 MNHNY and CDR2 SVGAGI (reference sequence). This CDR3 spans 14 amino acids. The junction had 5 bases not matched to a gene; V was cut back by 6 bases and J by 0 bases. The CDR3 spells CASSWGGSSYEQYV. The CDR3 DNA follows: TGTGCCAGCAGCTGGGGGGGGAGCTCCTACGAGCAGTACGTC.

The chain carries TRBV27 and TRBJ2-1; tentatively, D is TRBD2 (6 bases). The germline V gene encodes CDR1 MNHEY and CDR2 SMNVEV (reference sequence). Trimming pared 6 bases from V and 7 bases from J, leaving 22 bases between. The CDR3 has 16 residues. This CDR3 reads CASRSSGGRRSNEQFF. The CDR3 DNA reads as TGTGCCAGCAGATCAAGCGGTGGGAGGCGTTCTAATGAGCAGTTCTTC.

In its sample, this clonotype was seen a few times. The chain recombines TRBV7-9 with TRBJ2-3, with D maybe TRBD2 (6 bases). CDR3 length equals 14 residues. Trimming cost V 5 bases and J 3 bases, with 12 bases left between them. Germline V gives CDR1 SEHNR, CDR2 FQNEAQ (reference sequence). The CDR3 protein is CASSAGGRTDTQYF. The CDR3 DNA follows: TGTGCCAGCAGCGCCGGAGGGCGGACAGATACGCAGTATTTT.

The rearrangement joins TRBV13 to TRBJ2-3; D might be TRBD1 (8 bases). The V gene's germline CDR1 is PRHDT and CDR2 FYEKMQ (reference sequence). The V end was cut by 5 bases, the J end by 7 bases, with 28 bases between. The CDR3 consists of 18 residues. The CDR3 sequence is CASSPPRPPTGEGNTQYF. CDR3 coding DNA: TGTGCCAGCAGCCCACCCCGGCCACCGACAGGGGAGGGGAATACGCAGTATTTT.

The chain links TRBV19 to TRBJ1-1; the D is unclear. V was cut by 7 bases and J by 2 bases, with 14 bases left in between. The CDR3 runs 14 residues. CDR1 LNHDA and CDR2 SQIVND come from the germline V gene (reference sequence). Written as DNA, the CDR3 is TGTGCCAGTACCAACCTCCGGCTCAACACTGAAGCTTTCTTT. It yields the protein CASTNLRLNTEAFF.

V usage is TRBV3-1 and J usage is TRBJ2-7, with D unresolved. This CDR3 is 14 amino acids long. Trimming took 4 bases from V and 4 from J, leaving 14 bases between them. The germline gives CDR1 LGHDT, CDR2 YNNKEL (reference sequence). CDR3: CASSPEADLYEQYF. CDR3 in DNA: TGTGCCAGCAGCCCCGAGGCGGACCTTTACGAGCAGTACTTC.

This clonotype has more than one count but fewer than ten. The chain combines TRBV7-9 with TRBJ1-4; no clear D gene. The CDR3 covers 13 residues. V lost 5 bases and J lost 5, with 9 bases in between. In germline, CDR1 is SEHNR, CDR2 FQNEAQ (reference sequence). The CDR3 sequence is CASSRGPNEKLFF. CDR3 bases: TGTGCCAGCAGCCGCGGGCCGAATGAAAAACTGTTTTTT. The full variable domain, with the rest looked up from reference TRBV7-9 and TRBJ1-4, is DTGVSQNPRHKITKRGQNVTFRCDPISEHNRLYWYRQTLGQGPEFLTYFQNEAQLEKSRLLSDRFSAERPKGSFSTLEIQRTEQGDSAMYLCASSRGPNEKLFFGSGTQLSVL.

V and J are TRBV27 and TRBJ2-3; the D call may be TRBD1 or TRBD2 (5 bases each). Germline CDR1 reads MNHEY; CDR2 reads SMNVEV (reference sequence). This CDR3 has 13 residues. Trimming shortened V by 5 bases and J by 7 bases, and 13 bases separated the two germline ends. CDR3 amino acids: CASSPTGPNTQYF. In DNA, the CDR3 is TGTGCCAGCAGTCCAACGGGGCCAAATACGCAGTATTTT.

Comment on this clonotype: A much larger clone sits a single nucleotide away, making a read error possible. The chain combines TRBV7-2 with TRBJ2-1; D assignment may be TRBD1 or TRBD2 (5 bases each). Per germline, CDR1 SGHTA and CDR2 FQGNSA. Trimming took 3 bases from V and 2 from J, leaving 14 bases between them. This CDR3 contains 16 residues. CDR3: CASSFSGTSPYNEQFF. The CDR3 coding sequence is TGTGCCAGCAGCTTTTCAGGGACGAGCCCCTACAATGAGCAGTTCTTC.

The chain uses TRBV12-3 or TRBV12-4 and TRBJ2-1, with TRBD1 identical over 10 bases. V gave up 6 bases and J gave up 9 bases; unmatched junction bases: 2. The CDR3 totals 12 residues. DNA for the CDR3: TGTGCCAGCAGGACAGGGGGCCTTGAGCAGTTCTTC. Amino acids: CASRTGGLEQFF.

The chain carries TRBV28 and TRBJ2-3; 16 bases fit TRBD2. Losses at the gene ends were 6 bases for V and 6 bases for J; bases not matched to a gene: 9. The CDR3 loop spans 17 amino acids. Looked up from germline, CDR1 is MDHEN and CDR2 is SYDVKM. The CDR3 sequence: CASSPGLAGGHYDTQYF. In DNA, the CDR3 is TGTGCCAGCAGCCCGGGACTAGCGGGGGGGCACTACGATACGCAGTATTTT.

This clonotype has only a few counts. V and J are TRBV27 and TRBJ2-1, with 7 bases aligning to TRBD2. Germline V gene lookup returns CDR1 MNHEY and CDR2 SMNVEV (reference sequence). The CDR3 runs to 17 residues. The V and J ends lost 3 bases and 0 bases, in that order; junction bases with no gene match: 8. CDR3 coding DNA: TGTGCCAGCAGTTTCACTAGCGCAACTCTCTCCTACAATGAGCAGTTCTTC. Protein: CASSFTSATLSYNEQFF.

The chain has TRBV19 and TRBJ1-2; D remains ambiguous. V dropped 5 bases and J dropped 8 bases, with 18 bases sitting between them. CDR1 and CDR2 from the germline V gene are LNHDA and SQIVND (reference sequence). There are 14 residues in the CDR3. The CDR3 DNA sequence: TGTGCCAGTAGTCCGAACGCTCGAATACGGGGCTACACCTTC. Its protein is CASSPNARIRGYTF.

This clonotype occurred a few times. The chain joins TRBV27 to TRBJ2-2; possibly TRBD2 for D (5 bases). Looked up from germline, CDR1 is MNHEY and CDR2 is SMNVEV (reference sequence). The CDR3 covers 16 residues. V gave up 2 bases and J gave up 2 bases, with 12 bases separating them. This chain's CDR3 is CASSLRDLRNTGELFF. CDR3 DNA: TGTGCCAGCAGTTTACGGGATCTGAGAAACACCGGGGAGCTGTTTTTT.

V usage is TRBV7-9 and J usage is TRBJ2-7, with D unresolved. Germline CDR1 and CDR2: SEHNR and FQNEAQ (reference sequence). The CDR3 contains 13 residues. V was pared by 5 bases and J by 1 base, with 9 bases between. The CDR3 region is CASSDRRSYEQYV. CDR3 nucleotide sequence: TGTGCCAGCAGCGACCGTCGATCCTACGAGCAGTACGTC.

Notes on this clonotype: This is likely a read error, given that the CDR3 carries no conserved phenylalanine or tryptophan at its end. It is unclear where the CDR3 begins or ends on the DNA, so no DNA is shown, and the CDR3 is as TCRdb lists it. This chain joins TRBV11-2 and TRBJ1-1. The CDR3 is 11 amino acids long, termini counted. In germline, CDR1 is SGHAT, CDR2 FQNNGV. The CDR3 is CVSSIGLLIAS.

The V and J genes are TRBV7-9 and TRBJ2-7; D uncertain. Per germline, CDR1 SEHNR and CDR2 FQNEAQ (reference sequence). The V and J ends lost 5 bases and 2 bases respectively, with 7 bases between them. The CDR3 sequence is 12 residues long. CDR3 protein: CASSAGTYEQYV. DNA for the CDR3: TGTGCCAGCAGCGCCGGAACCTACGAGCAGTACGTC.

The chain is built from TRBV27 and TRBJ1-1, with no clear D. Trimming pared 8 bases from V and 9 bases from J, leaving 10 bases between. This CDR3 comprises 10 residues. Germline CDR1 and CDR2: MNHEY and SMNVEV (reference sequence). Here the CDR3 reads CASGYLQAFF. CDR3 bases: TGTGCCAGCGGGTATCTACAAGCTTTCTTT.

This clonotype was observed a few times. J is TRBJ1-1 and V is TRBV6-5; D remains unclear. The V end was cut by 7 bases, the J end by 3 bases, with 12 bases between. This CDR3 region has 13 residues. The germline V gene has CDR1 MNHEY and CDR2 SVGAGI. CDR3 sequence reads: CASNLGIDTEAFF. In DNA, the CDR3 is TGTGCCAGCAACCTAGGCATCGACACTGAAGCTTTCTTT.

This clonotype has a handful of counts. V usage is TRBV7-9 and J usage is TRBJ2-3; 10 nucleotides match TRBD2. V was pared by 4 bases and J by 2 bases, with 9 bases of the junction left unmatched. CDR3 length equals 17 residues. The germline V gene encodes CDR1 SEHNR and CDR2 FQNEAQ (reference sequence). The CDR3 is CASSSPYGLAVTDTQYF. Written as DNA, the CDR3 is TGTGCCAGCAGCTCCCCCTACGGACTAGCGGTCACAGATACGCAGTATTTT.

In this sample, this clonotype turned up a few times. The V gene is TRBV7-9, the J gene TRBJ1-1; D gene ambiguous. Trimming cost V 8 bases and J 6 bases, with 13 bases left between them. The CDR3 consists of 12 residues. CDR1 is SEHNR and CDR2 is FQNEAQ in the germline V gene (reference sequence). CDR3 in DNA: TGTGCCAGCCGGCACAACTTACCTGAAGCTTTCTTT. This translates into CASRHNLPEAFF.

This clonotype came up a few times. This chain uses TRBV10-3 with TRBJ2-7; tentative D call: TRBD2 (5 bases). The ends were cut back, 0 bases at V and 7 bases at J, with 34 bases in the middle. This CDR3 comprises 21 residues. The germline V gene encodes CDR1 ENHRY and CDR2 SYGVKD. The CDR3 loop is CAISESYRTGLTARSKLEQYF. The DNA of the CDR3 is TGTGCCATCAGTGAGTCATATAGGACGGGGTTAACTGCCAGAAGTAAGCTGGAGCAGTACTTC.

This chain connects TRBV6-1 to TRBJ2-7; no definite D call. Germline V gene data show CDR1 as MNHNS and CDR2 as SASEGT. V lost 7 bases, J lost 4 bases, and 5 bases lay in between. CDR3 length equals 10 residues. Here the CDR3 reads CASNKYEQYF. As DNA, the CDR3 is TGTGCCAGCAACAAGTACGAGCAGTACTTC.

This chain joins TRBV27 and TRBJ2-3; 9 bases line up with TRBD1. The CDR3 extends over 15 amino acids. V was clipped by 4 bases and J by 5 bases; unmatched bases: 7. Germline lookup yields CDR1 MNHEY and CDR2 SMNVEV (reference sequence). Written as DNA, the CDR3 is TGTGCCAGCAGTTCTCGGGACAGGGAGGGAGATACGCAGTATTTT. Translating it yields CASSSRDREGDTQYF.

A note on this clonotype: A much larger clone differs from this one at a single base, so this may be a read error. V usage is TRBV7-2 and J usage is TRBJ2-7; D remains unclear. CDR1 and CDR2 (germline): SGHTA, FQGNSA. V shed 5 bases and J shed 5 bases, with 13 bases lying between them. This CDR3 region has 13 residues. The CDR3 loop is CASSIDPPNEQYF. As DNA, the CDR3 is TGTGCCAGCAGCATAGACCCCCCCAACGAGCAGTACTTC.

This chain connects TRBV28 to TRBJ2-7, with 7 positions matching TRBD1. CDR1 MDHEN and CDR2 SYDVKM come from the germline V gene. CDR3 length: 15 amino acids. With V trimmed by 4 bases and J by 0 bases, 6 bases remained unmatched. The CDR3 DNA reads as TGTGCCAGCAGTTCGCCGGGACAGAGCTCCTACGAGCAGTACTTC. As protein: CASSSPGQSSYEQYF.

This sequence joins TRBV12-3 or TRBV12-4 and TRBJ2-6; a weak D match, TRBD2 (6 bases). The CDR3 loop spans 14 amino acids. The V and J ends lost 5 bases and 4 bases respectively, with 9 bases between them. The CDR3 is CASSERVGANVLTF. CDR3 nucleotides: TGTGCCAGCAGTGAGCGGGTAGGGGCCAACGTCCTGACTTTC.